These 20 T cell receptor beta chains came from one sample sequenced in a study of T cells in Graves' hyperthyroidism and ophthalmopathy (dated 2019 in TCRdb). The library relied on multiplex PCR. Sequencing was carried out with an Illumina HiSeq 2000. Amplification of TCR beta CDR3 regions was carried out from RNA transcripts. The TCR CDR3 was subjected to a first round of RT-PCR using the HTBI primer set and the Qiagen OneStep RT-PCR kit. TCRdb trimmed the raw reads at Q25, called clones with MiXCR and kept productive beta chains. Rows merge per CDR3 protein into single entries with the most common DNA and genes. This sample holds about 400,000 distinct CDR3 sequences; roughly 13% were observed only once. Of the sample, about 4.9% falls within the top ten clones. The sequenced sample consisted of blood. These receptors were obtained from a woman between 18 and 29 years old with Graves' hyperthyroidism.

This clonotype was detected only a few times. The chain uses TRBV7-9 and TRBJ2-1, with TRBD2 identical over 10 bases. The ends lost 7 bases at V and 3 bases at J; junction bases unmatched: 9. Germline V gene sequence: CDR1 SEHNR, CDR2 FQNEAQ (reference sequence). CDR3 size: 16 residues. CDR3 region: CASTPPGTSDYNEQFF. CDR3 bases: TGTGCCAGCACCCCTCCCGGGACTAGCGACTACAATGAGCAGTTCTTC.

This clonotype has at least ten counts. The chain carries TRBV20-1 and TRBJ2-3; TRBD1 or TRBD2 may be the D gene (6 bases each). This CDR3 is 13 amino acids long. Germline loops: CDR1 DFQATT, CDR2 SNEGSKA (reference sequence). With 3 bases removed from V and 2 bases from J, the gap between germline ends came to 9 bases. The CDR3 DNA sequence: TGCAGTGCTAGCGGGGGCCCCACAGATACGCAGTATTTT. As protein: CSASGGPTDTQYF.

This clonotype showed up many times. An end of the junction differs from the germline gene, which may be a read error. The chain is built from TRBV27 and TRBJ2-7, with TRBD1 as a possible D gene (6 bases). CDR1 and CDR2 (germline): MNHEY, SMNVEV (reference sequence). This CDR3 has 16 residues. CDR3 in amino acids: CASKASQTGNRYEQCF. The DNA of the CDR3 is TGTGCCAGCAAAGCAAGTCAAACAGGGAATCGCTACGAGCAGTGCTTC.

This clonotype was detected ten times or more. The chain carries TRBV10-3 and TRBJ2-5, with D uncertain. Germline-derived CDR1 and CDR2 are ENHRY and SYGVKD. Deletions cut 3 bases from V and 2 bases from J, with 7 bases between. This CDR3 spans 13 amino acids. In nucleotides, the CDR3 is TGTGCCATCAGTGATGGGGAACAAGAGACCCAGTACTTC. The encoded protein is CAISDGEQETQYF.

The chain employs TRBV7-2 and TRBJ2-3; 7 nucleotides align to TRBD2. Germline trimming cut 4 bases from V and 6 bases from J; bases unmatched to any gene: 10. The CDR3 covers 15 residues. CDR1 is SGHTA and CDR2 is FQGNSA in the germline V gene. The CDR3: CASSSWSAGEDTQYF. In DNA form, the CDR3 reads TGTGCCAGCAGCTCGTGGTCGGCGGGAGAGGATACGCAGTATTTT. Looking up the rest from reference TRBV7-2 and TRBJ2-3 gives the full variable domain: GAGVSQSPSNKVTEKGKDVELRCDPISGHTALYWYRQSLGQGLEFLIYFQGNSAPDKSGLPSDRFSAERTGGSVSTLTIQRTQQEDSAVYLCASSSWSAGEDTQYFGPGTRLTVL.

This clonotype has more than one count but fewer than ten. J is TRBJ2-7 and V is TRBV19; the match to TRBD2 covers 13 bases. The V segment lost 3 bases and the J segment 2 bases; nucleotides outside the gene matches: 1. This CDR3 has 15 amino acids. The V gene's germline CDR1 is LNHDA and CDR2 SQIVND (reference sequence). The CDR3 protein is CASSMGLAGPYEQYF. Here the CDR3 DNA reads TGTGCCAGTAGTATGGGACTAGCGGGACCCTACGAGCAGTACTTC.

This clonotype has at least ten counts. This chain connects TRBV2 to TRBJ1-5, with 7 bases fitting TRBD1. J gave up 4 bases and V 7 bases, and 10 bases lay outside the gene matches. CDR1 and CDR2 (germline): SNHLY, FYNNEI. This CDR3 comprises 15 residues. Here the CDR3 reads CASTRGQRRNQPQHF. Here the CDR3 DNA reads TGTGCCAGCACCAGGGGACAGAGAAGAAATCAGCCCCAGCATTTT.

The table lists this clonotype with many counts. The rearrangement uses TRBV2 and TRBJ2-1; D is uncertain. Germline CDR1 reads SNHLY; CDR2 reads FYNNEI. The V and J ends lost 7 bases and 1 base respectively, with 14 bases between them. CDR3 size: 15 residues. DNA of the CDR3: TGTGCCAGCACCAAAGCAGGCCGTTCCTACAATGAGCAGTTCTTC. This gives the protein CASTKAGRSYNEQFF.

This clonotype was seen more than once but under ten times. CDR3 region: CATSRGGTATNEKLFF. The CDR3 bases are TGTGCCACCAGCAGAGGTGGGACAGCAACTAATGAAAAACTGTTTTTT. This sequence joins TRBV15 and TRBJ1-4, with 7 bases aligning to TRBD1. From germline, CDR1 is LNHNV and CDR2 YYDKDF (reference sequence). The junction had 2 bases not matched to a gene; V was cut back by 1 base and J by 0 bases. The CDR3 runs 16 residues.

The J gene is TRBJ1-3, the V gene TRBV11-1, with D unclear. The CDR3 covers 15 residues. V was cut by 6 bases and J by 0 bases, with 12 bases left in between. Germline values: CDR1 SGHAT, CDR2 FQDESV (reference sequence). Written as DNA, the CDR3 is TGTGCCAGCAGTCCCGGACCTTACTCTGGAAACACCATATATTTT. This translates into CASSPGPYSGNTIYF.

This clonotype was counted only a few times. V and J are TRBV3-1 and TRBJ1-5; maybe TRBD1 (5 bases). Germline values: CDR1 LGHDT, CDR2 YNNKEL (reference sequence). The CDR3 extends over 15 amino acids. Trimming removed 0 bases at V and 5 bases at J, with 11 bases between. The CDR3 here is CASSQEAGVDQPQHF. In DNA, the CDR3 is TGTGCCAGCAGCCAAGAGGCGGGGGTGGATCAGCCCCAGCATTTT.

The genes are TRBV7-3 and TRBJ2-3, with TRBD2 identical over 10 bases. Germline V gene sequence: CDR1 SGHTA, CDR2 FQGTGA. V trimming: 5 bases; J trimming: 3 bases; junction bases outside the gene matches: 8. CDR3 length: 16 amino acids. The CDR3 here is CASSVGASGRTDTQYF. In DNA form, the CDR3 reads TGTGCCAGCAGCGTTGGGGCTAGCGGGAGAACAGATACGCAGTATTTT. The entire variable domain, with the rest obtained from reference TRBV7-3 and TRBJ2-3, is as follows: GAGVSQTPSNKVTEKGKYVELRCDPISGHTALYWYRQSLGQGPEFLIYFQGTGAADDSGLPNDRFFAVRPEGSVSTLKIQRTERGDSAVYLCASSVGASGRTDTQYFGPGTRLTVL.

Comments on this clonotype: This could be a read error, since a much larger clone is one nucleotide away. The rearrangement joins TRBV24-1 to TRBJ1-2; no definite D call. CDR1 is KGHDR and CDR2 is SFDVKD in the germline V gene. CDR3 size: 14 residues. The CDR3 loop is CATSEHGSNYGCTF. The CDR3 DNA reads as TGTGCCACCAGTGAGCATGGAAGTAACTATGGCTGCACCTTC.

The genes are TRBV5-8 and TRBJ1-1; D is uncertain. V gave up 0 bases and J gave up 2 bases, with 8 bases separating them. Germline V gene data show CDR1 as SGHTS and CDR2 as YDEGEE. The CDR3 covers 14 residues. CDR3 amino acids: CASSLEWSNTEAFF. CDR3 coding DNA: TGTGCCAGCAGCTTGGAGTGGAGTAACACTGAAGCTTTCTTT.

This clonotype was seen ten or more times. The J gene is TRBJ2-1, the V gene TRBV30; perhaps TRBD2 as D (6 bases). The V end was cut by 4 bases, the J end by 5 bases, with 21 bases between. The CDR3 has 16 amino acids. Germline V gene lookup returns CDR1 GTSNPN and CDR2 SVGIG (reference sequence). The CDR3, as DNA: TGTGCCTGGACCCCGGGGGTGGCGGGGAAGCACAATGAGCAGTTCTTC. Protein sequence: CAWTPGVAGKHNEQFF. Full variable domain (missing parts from reference TRBV30 and TRBJ2-1): SQTIHQWPATLVQPVGSPLSLECTVEGTSNPNLYWYRQAAGRGLQLLFYSVGIGQISSEVPQNLSASRPQDRQFILSSKKLLLSDSGFYLCAWTPGVAGKHNEQFFGPGTRLTVL.

This clonotype was observed at least ten times. V usage is TRBV5-5 and J usage is TRBJ2-1; TRBD1 agrees at 7 bases. Losses at the gene ends were 4 bases for V and 8 bases for J; bases not matched to a gene: 18. CDR1 is SGHKS, CDR2 YYEKEE, per germline (reference sequence). The CDR3 length is 17 residues. The CDR3 loop reads CASSRPRDRGVRDEQFF. CDR3 nucleotides: TGTGCCAGCAGCCGGCCCCGGGACAGAGGTGTTCGCGATGAGCAGTTCTTC.

This clonotype was seen repeatedly, ten times or more. This chain uses TRBV28 with TRBJ1-2, with D uncertain. The CDR3 extends over 11 amino acids. Trimming cost V 8 bases and J 6 bases, with 10 bases left between them. Germline V gene lookup returns CDR1 MDHEN and CDR2 SYDVKM. The CDR3 nucleotides read TGTGCCAGCGAAACTATAAATGGCTACACCTTC. This gives the protein CASETINGYTF.

Notes on this clonotype: One base away lies a much larger clone, so this may be a sequencing read error. This chain uses TRBV15 with TRBJ2-7, with 7 nucleotides matching TRBD1. The V gene's germline CDR1 is LNHNV and CDR2 YYDKDF (reference sequence). The CDR3 spans 14 residues. CDR3 in amino acids: CATSREGGPYKQYF. CDR3 nucleotide sequence: TGTGCCACCAGCAGAGAAGGGGGCCCCTACAAGCAGTACTTC. Complete variable domain (other parts from reference TRBV15 and TRBJ2-7): DAMVIQNPRYQVTQFGKPVTLSCSQTLNHNVMYWYQQKSSQAPKLLFHYYDKDFNNEADTPDNFQSRRPNTSFCFLDIRSPGLGDTAMYLCATSREGGPYKQYFGPGTRLTVT.

The table lists this clonotype with a few counts. CDR3 DNA sequence: TGTGCCAGTAGTATAGTTACGGAAGAAATTAGTAATCAGCCCCAGCATTTT. Translated, it gives CASSIVTEEISNQPQHF. The chain joins TRBV19 to TRBJ1-5; D remains ambiguous. Deletions cut 1 base from V and 4 bases from J, with 17 bases between. Germline V CDR1 and CDR2: LNHDA, SQIVND (reference sequence). CDR3 length: 17 amino acids. Full variable domain (missing parts from reference TRBV19 and TRBJ1-5): DGGITQSPKYLFRKEGQNVTLSCEQNLNHDAMYWYRQDPGQGLRLIYYSQIVNDFQKGDIAEGYSVSREKKESFPLTVTSAQKNPTAFYLCASSIVTEEISNQPQHFGDGTRLSIL.

A few counts support this clonotype. The chain uses TRBV9 and TRBJ2-1, with 14 bases identical to TRBD2. The CDR3 extends over 20 amino acids. CDR1 SGDLS and CDR2 YYNGEE come from the germline V gene. The trim removed 3 bases at V and 2 bases at J, leaving 13 bases unmatched. The CDR3 coding sequence is TGTGCCAGCAGCGACACCGGGACTAGCGGGAGAGTACGAGCCTACAATGAGCAGTTCTTC. It codes for CASSDTGTSGRVRAYNEQFF.